The 13 T cell receptor beta chains given below trace back to one sample, sequenced in a study of breast tumors, draining lymph nodes, adjacent tissues. Using its own MiXCR run on the multiplex PCR reads, TCRdb lists one record per CDR3 protein. The repertoire includes 30,000 to 35,000 distinct CDR3 sequences, roughly two thirds of them detected once, and 18% sits in the top ten. The specimen sequenced was breast tumor tissue. These receptors originate from a female donor with breast cancer. Some clones in this sample may be carry-over from other donors' samples.

This clonotype was recorded at least ten times. The junction differs from germline at one of its ends, possibly a read error. The chain is built from TRBV20-1 and TRBJ2-5; 12 nucleotides line up with TRBD2. Germline CDR1 DFQATT, CDR2 SNEGSKA (reference sequence). This CDR3 has 17 amino acids. The CDR3 spells CSTRDFSLAGGPETQYF. DNA for the CDR3: TGCAGTACTAGAGATTTTAGCCTAGCGGGAGGGCCGGAGACCCAGTACTTC.

The table lists this clonotype with a count of one. For the CDR3, the DNA is TGTGCCAGCAGCTTAATCGAGGGTACCACAGATACGCAGTATTTT. This translates into CASSLIEGTTDTQYF. This sequence joins TRBV11-2 and TRBJ2-3; tentative D call: TRBD2 (5 bases). V dropped 2 bases and J dropped 2 bases, with 11 bases sitting between them. The germline gives CDR1 SGHAT, CDR2 FQNNGV. The CDR3 length is 15 residues.

The rearrangement joins TRBV2 to TRBJ1-5; D uncertain. The CDR3 runs 14 residues. Germline CDR1 SNHLY, CDR2 FYNNEI. V lost 8 bases, J lost 1 base, and 12 bases lay in between. The CDR3 bases are TGTGCCAGCGCCACAAGGGAGAGCAATCAGCCCCAGCATTTT. It translates to CASATRESNQPQHF.

The genes are TRBV24-1 and TRBJ1-5, with no clear D. This CDR3 region has 14 residues. Trimming stripped 11 bases from V and 0 bases from J, with 13 bases between. CDR1 KGHDR and CDR2 SFDVKD come from the germline V gene. CDR3 sequence reads: CASSRHYSNQPQHF. CDR3 in DNA: TGTGCCAGCAGCCGTCACTATAGCAATCAGCCCCAGCATTTT.

The DNA of the CDR3 is TGCAGTGCCAGTCCTCGTGAGGGAGCTTCTCAGCCCCAGCATTTT. Encoded protein: CSASPREGASQPQHF. The chain carries TRBV20-1 and TRBJ1-5; D is uncertain. The germline V gene encodes CDR1 DFQATT and CDR2 SNEGSKA (reference sequence). The CDR3 runs to 15 residues. Trimming took 6 bases from V and 6 from J, leaving 21 bases between them.

Worth noting for this clonotype: No DNA is shown, since the ends of the CDR3 on it are uncertain; the CDR3 is the one TCRdb lists. The gene calls are TRBV6-2 or TRBV6-3 and TRBJ2-5; TRBD1 is the table's D call and was not checked against the DNA. Germline CDR1 is MNHEY and CDR2 is SVGEGT. From its first to its last residue, the CDR3 has 16 amino acids. The CDR3: CASSYDRGVVWLHLRF.

The rearrangement joins TRBV6-1 to TRBJ2-1, with 12 positions matching TRBD2. The trim removed 4 bases at V and 9 bases at J, leaving 13 bases unmatched. CDR1 MNHNS and CDR2 SASEGT come from the germline V gene. The CDR3 is made up of 17 amino acids. The CDR3 DNA sequence: TGTGCCAGCAGTGCGACTAGCGGGAGTGGAACGTCACGTGAGCAGTTCTTC. Its translation: CASSATSGSGTSREQFF.

This clonotype is labeled medium-sized (0.01 to 0.1%). Here the CDR3 reads CASSKGGVIYEQYF. CDR3 nucleotides: TGTGCCAGTAGTAAGGGAGGGGTGATCTACGAGCAGTACTTC. The V gene is TRBV19, the J gene TRBJ2-7; 7 nucleotides line up with TRBD2. The germline V gene encodes CDR1 LNHDA and CDR2 SQIVND (reference sequence). The CDR3 is made up of 14 amino acids. The V and J ends lost 4 bases and 3 bases, in that order; junction bases with no gene match: 6.

Ten or more counts support this clonotype. The V and J genes are TRBV10-3 and TRBJ1-1, with a tentative D call TRBD1 (5 bases). The CDR3 covers 16 residues. V lost 7 bases and J 1 base, leaving 19 bases between the germline ends. From germline, CDR1 is ENHRY and CDR2 SYGVKD. The CDR3: CAINNHPRTQNTEAFF. The DNA of the CDR3 is TGTGCCATCAATAACCATCCGAGGACACAGAACACTGAAGCTTTCTTT.

V and J are TRBV24-1 and TRBJ2-3; D remains ambiguous. With 5 bases removed from V and 2 bases from J, the gap between germline ends came to 13 bases. The V gene's germline CDR1 is KGHDR and CDR2 SFDVKD. The CDR3 sequence is 15 residues long. CDR3 nucleotides: TGTGCCACCAGTGCCGCCGGATCCCCCACAGATACGCAGTATTTT. This encodes CATSAAGSPTDTQYF.

This clonotype appeared a few times. V usage is TRBV7-2 and J usage is TRBJ1-3, with a possible D match to TRBD1 (5 bases). V dropped 3 bases and J dropped 0 bases, with 12 bases sitting between them. The CDR3 extends over 16 amino acids. Germline CDR1 is SGHTA and CDR2 is FQGNSA. This chain's CDR3 is CASSFGGGSSGNTIYF. The CDR3 DNA follows: TGTGCCAGCAGCTTCGGGGGAGGTAGCTCTGGAAACACCATATATTTT.

This clonotype was found once. The V gene is TRBV15, the J gene TRBJ2-3, with D uncertain. The germline V and J ends were trimmed by 0 bases and 0 bases, with 4 bases remaining between them. CDR3 size: 14 residues. Germline V CDR1 and CDR2: LNHNV, YYDKDF (reference sequence). For the CDR3, the DNA is TGTGCCACCAGCAGAGATTTGAGCACAGATACGCAGTATTTT. Translating gives CATSRDLSTDTQYF.

Regarding this clonotype: The junction and the germline gene differ at one end; a read error may be behind it. The chain uses TRBV10-3 and TRBJ2-7; D is uncertain. The CDR3 is made up of 13 amino acids. CDR1 and CDR2 from the germline V gene are ENHRY and SYGVKD. The CDR3 DNA is TGTGCCACCAGTGAGACTCGTACCTACGAGCAGTACTTC. It codes for CATSETRTYEQYF.